Shown below are 22 T cell receptor beta chains from a single sample sequenced in a study of blood T cells in healthy people across ages. A J-beta primer mix and a sample-barcoded 5' primer were used in a second PCR of about 7 to 12 cycles. TCRdb fed the 5' RACE reads into MiXCR, producing one record per CDR3 protein. Here the sample spans approximately 490,000 distinct CDR3 sequences, about 24% being singletons. The same sample was also studied in work on T cells of mothers and their children.

Specimen: blood. All receptors come from a boy aged 10-17 years in good health.

This clonotype was seen only a few times. One junction end disagrees with the germline gene, perhaps due to a read error. This CDR3 is CSVVWSAGANVPTF. In nucleotides, the CDR3 is TGCAGCGTTGTTTGGTCGGCTGGGGCCAACGTCCCGACTTTC. The chain uses TRBV29-1 and TRBJ2-6; maybe TRBD1 (5 bases). CDR3 size: 14 residues. Germline V lookup: CDR1 SQVTM, CDR2 ANQGSEA.

This clonotype was counted between two and nine times. This chain uses TRBV20-1 with TRBJ1-3, with 7 bases identical to TRBD1. The ends lost 0 bases at V and 0 bases at J; junction bases unmatched: 11. Germline V gives CDR1 DFQATT, CDR2 SNEGSKA (reference sequence). The CDR3 runs to 18 residues. CDR3 coding DNA: TGCAGTGCTAGAGATCGTGGGGACAGTGCCCACTCTGGAAACACCATATATTTT. Its translation: CSARDRGDSAHSGNTIYF.

The chain joins TRBV7-2 to TRBJ2-5; the D is unclear. Germline V gene data show CDR1 as SGHTA and CDR2 as FQGNSA. This CDR3 has 14 amino acids. The V end lost 4 bases, the J end lost 2 bases, and 11 bases lay between the germline ends. Here the CDR3 reads CASSSTGKQETQYF. CDR3 DNA sequence: TGTGCCAGCAGCTCTACTGGGAAACAAGAGACCCAGTACTTC.

The chain has TRBV28 and TRBJ2-2; D ambiguous. V dropped 3 bases and J dropped 7 bases, with 15 bases sitting between them. There are 15 residues in the CDR3. Germline-derived CDR1 and CDR2 are MDHEN and SYDVKM. The CDR3 coding sequence is TGTGCCAGCAGTTTCCCTAGTGGATCCGGCGGGGAGCTGTTTTTT. It is translated as CASSFPSGSGGELFF. Full variable domain (rest looked up from reference TRBV28 and TRBJ2-2): DVKVTQSSRYLVKRTGEKVFLECVQDMDHENMFWYRQDPGLGLRLIYFSYDVKMKEKGDIPEGYSVSREKKERFSLILESASTNQTSMYLCASSFPSGSGGELFFGEGSRLTVL.

This clonotype was detected a few times. V and J are TRBV19 and TRBJ1-3; no reliable D call. V lost 3 bases, J lost 0 bases, and 12 bases lay in between. Germline V gene sequence: CDR1 LNHDA, CDR2 SQIVND (reference sequence). CDR3 length: 16 residues. CDR3 in amino acids: CASSILPRSSGNTIYF. The CDR3 DNA sequence: TGTGCCAGTAGTATTTTACCGCGGAGCTCTGGAAACACCATATATTTT.

A remark on this clonotype: A read error may produce the germline difference seen at one junction end. The gene calls are TRBV27 and TRBJ2-1; TRBD2 aligns across 8 bases. The J call may be faulty, since TRBJ2-7 better matches the DNA end. Looked up from germline, CDR1 is MNHEY and CDR2 is SMNVEV (reference sequence). The CDR3 is made up of 13 amino acids. The CDR3 sequence is CAISLAGPSEQYF. CDR3 nucleotide sequence: TGTGCCATCAGTTTAGCGGGGCCCTCCGAGCAGTACTTC.

This clonotype was counted a few times. A much larger clonotype is one base distant, so this may be a read error. This rearrangement joins TRBV10-3 to TRBJ2-7, with D uncertain. This CDR3 has 14 amino acids. Germline V CDR1 and CDR2: ENHRY, SYGVKD. The CDR3 region has the DNA TGTGCCATCAGTGAGTCGGAGTCCTCCTACGGGCAGTACTTC. Translating it yields CAISESESSYGQYF.

The chain couples TRBV28 to TRBJ1-1; TRBD1 matches at 11 bases. Germline V gives CDR1 MDHEN, CDR2 SYDVKM. J was trimmed by 0 bases and V by 10 bases; bases with no gene match: 4. The CDR3 length is 14 residues. CDR3 amino acids: CATRTGGLNTEAFF. In nucleotides, the CDR3 is TGTGCCACTCGGACAGGGGGCCTGAACACTGAAGCTTTCTTT.

The V and J genes are TRBV27 and TRBJ1-3; D remains ambiguous. V was pared by 0 bases and J by 7 bases, with 7 bases between. Germline V gives CDR1 MNHEY, CDR2 SMNVEV (reference sequence). The CDR3 spans 13 residues. For the CDR3, the DNA is TGTGCCAGCAGTTTATCGATGGGGAACACCATATATTTT. Amino acid sequence: CASSLSMGNTIYF.

The chain recombines TRBV4-1 with TRBJ2-5; D perhaps matches TRBD1 (6 bases). V lost 2 bases to trimming and J lost 2 bases, with 18 bases between them. This CDR3 has 17 residues. Per germline, CDR1 MGHRA and CDR2 YSYEKL. CDR3 loop: CASSQWSGALSQETQYF. The CDR3, as DNA: TGCGCCAGCAGCCAATGGTCAGGGGCGCTTTCGCAAGAGACCCAGTACTTC.

The rearrangement joins TRBV11-1 to TRBJ2-1; D is ambiguous. Deletions cut 3 bases from V and 2 bases from J, with 11 bases between. From germline, CDR1 is SGHAT and CDR2 FQDESV (reference sequence). The CDR3 loop spans 15 amino acids. In DNA form, the CDR3 reads TGTGCCAGCAGCTTCGACGGAAGAGCCTACAATGAGCAGTTCTTC. This sequence encodes CASSFDGRAYNEQFF.

Sample share makes this clonotype medium-sized. The chain joins TRBV29-1 to TRBJ2-5; D ambiguous. The CDR3 has 14 residues. V was cut by 6 bases and J by 6 bases, with 20 bases left in between. Germline V CDR1 and CDR2: SQVTM, ANQGSEA. CDR3 sequence (DNA): TGCAGCGTCACCCCGATCGGGCCTTCGCAGACCCAGTACTTC. Translated, it gives CSVTPIGPSQTQYF. Variable domain in full (rest from reference TRBV29-1 and TRBJ2-5): SAVISQKPSRDICQRGTSLTIQCQVDSQVTMMFWYRQQPGQSLTLIATANQGSEATYESGFVIDKFPISRPNLTFSTLTVSNMSPEDSSIYLCSVTPIGPSQTQYFGPGTRLLVL.

The rearrangement joins TRBV5-1 to TRBJ2-5; D possibly corresponds to TRBD1 (6 bases). This CDR3 is 16 amino acids long. Germline V gene data show CDR1 as SGHRS and CDR2 as YFSETQ. The germline V and J ends were trimmed by 5 bases and 4 bases, with 21 bases remaining between them. For the CDR3, the DNA is TGCGCCAGCAGGTTCGGGACACCCTCGGTGGGAGAGACCCAGTACTTC. This sequence encodes CASRFGTPSVGETQYF. Full variable domain (rest looked up from reference TRBV5-1 and TRBJ2-5): KAGVTQTPRYLIKTRGQQVTLSCSPISGHRSVSWYQQTPGQGLQFLFEYFSETQRNKGNFPGRFSGRQFSNSRSEMNVSTLELGDSALYLCASRFGTPSVGETQYFGPGTRLLVL.

This clonotype was observed a handful of times. V gene TRBV3-1 combines with J gene TRBJ1-5; no definite D call. Germline V CDR1 and CDR2: LGHDT, YNNKEL (reference sequence). The CDR3 is made up of 15 amino acids. Trimming shortened V by 4 bases and J by 3 bases, and 13 bases separated the two germline ends. The CDR3 sequence: CASSLQGGLNQPQHF. DNA of the CDR3: TGTGCCAGCAGCCTCCAAGGAGGTCTCAATCAGCCCCAGCATTTT.

This chain links TRBV7-9 with TRBJ1-1; 8 nucleotides match TRBD1. After removal of 3 bases from V and 5 bases from J, the junction contained 5 bases not matched to a gene. Per the germline V gene, CDR1 is SEHNR and CDR2 is FQNEAQ (reference sequence). The CDR3 covers 14 residues. CDR3 sequence (DNA): TGTGCCAGCAGCTTCGGCAGGGGGCATACTGAAGCTTTCTTT. Protein product: CASSFGRGHTEAFF. The full variable domain, rest sourced from reference TRBV7-9 and TRBJ1-1, is DTGVSQNPRHKITKRGQNVTFRCDPISEHNRLYWYRQTLGQGPEFLTYFQNEAQLEKSRLLSDRFSAERPKGSFSTLEIQRTEQGDSAMYLCASSFGRGHTEAFFGQGTRLTVV.

This clonotype has at least ten counts. V gene TRBV4-3 combines with J gene TRBJ2-5; D may be TRBD2 (6 bases). The DNA end lines up better with TRBJ2-1; the J call may be wrong. CDR1 is LGHNA and CDR2 is YSLEER in the germline V gene. This CDR3 region has 12 residues. The CDR3 region is CASSQVGRGQFF. CDR3 bases: TGCGCCAGCAGCCAAGTGGGGCGGGGTCAGTTCTTC.

The V gene is TRBV5-5, the J gene TRBJ2-4, with D perhaps matching TRBD2 (6 bases). Germline V gives CDR1 SGHKS, CDR2 YYEKEE (reference sequence). V gave up 2 bases and J gave up 7 bases, with 13 bases separating them. The CDR3 runs 14 residues. The CDR3 DNA reads TGTGCCAGCAGCTTTTACGACCGGGGGAACATTCAGTACTTC. It codes for CASSFYDRGNIQYF.

This clonotype was seen at least ten times. The rearrangement links TRBV5-4 to TRBJ1-2; D is possibly TRBD1 (5 bases). The germline V and J ends were trimmed by 3 bases and 4 bases, with 7 bases remaining between them. The CDR3 spans 12 residues. Germline V gene data show CDR1 as SGHNT and CDR2 as YYREEE (reference sequence). CDR3 amino acids: CASSSGGYGYTF. CDR3 nucleotides: TGTGCCAGCAGCTCTGGGGGCTATGGCTACACCTTC.

V is TRBV4-1 and J is TRBJ2-3, with D possibly being TRBD1 (5 bases). The CDR3 is 17 residues long. V was trimmed by 2 bases and J by 4 bases, leaving 19 bases between them. CDR1 and CDR2 (germline): MGHRA, YSYEKL. CDR3 in amino acids: CASSQIGRKGRPDTQYF. CDR3 sequence (DNA): TGCGCCAGCAGCCAAATAGGAAGGAAGGGGCGGCCAGATACGCAGTATTTT.

The chain has TRBV4-1 and TRBJ2-5; D may correspond to TRBD1 or TRBD2 (6 bases each). The ends were cut back, 1 base at V and 5 bases at J, with 17 bases in the middle. This CDR3 is 16 amino acids long. Germline loops: CDR1 MGHRA, CDR2 YSYEKL. The DNA of the CDR3 is TGCGCCAGCAGCCAAGGGTTCTTGGGGGGCCGGGAGACCCAGTACTTC. It specifies CASSQGFLGGRETQYF.

CDR3 in DNA: TGTGCCAGCAGGCCCGAGGACAGGCCCTATGGCTACACCTTC. Protein product: CASRPEDRPYGYTF. J is TRBJ1-2 and V is TRBV28; TRBD1 matches 7 bases. CDR3 size: 14 residues. Germline lookup yields CDR1 MDHEN and CDR2 SYDVKM. V lost 6 bases to trimming and J lost 4 bases; unmatched junction nucleotides: 8.

J is TRBJ2-5 and V is TRBV28; the D gene is possibly TRBD2 (6 bases). The germline gives CDR1 MDHEN, CDR2 SYDVKM. The CDR3 sequence is 16 residues long. With 7 bases removed from V and 2 bases from J, the gap between germline ends came to 20 bases. CDR3 nucleotide sequence: TGTGCCAGCAATCGGCCGGGACTCGGGACGCAAGAGACCCAGTACTTC. Encoded protein: CASNRPGLGTQETQYF. The full variable domain, in which reference TRBV28 and TRBJ2-5 provide the parts outside the CDR3, is DVKVTQSSRYLVKRTGEKVFLECVQDMDHENMFWYRQDPGLGLRLIYFSYDVKMKEKGDIPEGYSVSREKKERFSLILESASTNQTSMYLCASNRPGLGTQETQYFGPGTRLLVL.